The rows below give T cell receptor beta chains drawn from one sample of a study of OX40 agonist ivuxolimab in advanced cancers. Assay used: immunoSEQ multiplex PCR; TCRdb lists only in-frame clones, some missing. In the table there are 95,000 to 150,000 clones, more than 80% of which are singletons. This material consisted of CD4+ or CD8+ T cells sorted from blood, taken in a trial of the OX40 agonist ivuxolimab. The origin of the receptors is an adult with an advanced solid tumor such as melanoma, head and neck, liver or kidney cancer. The CDR3 runs from the conserved cysteine through the conserved F or W. Fields, in order: V gene, D gene, clone size, J gene, CDR3 protein, CDR3 DNA. D genes are given only for firm matches. Where a row states a size, it is once, few, many or the class of an expanded clone; other rows omit it.

TRBV6-4	-	-	TRBJ2-1	CASSRGNEQFF	TGTGCCAGCAGTCGGGGGAATGAGCAGTTCTTC
TRBV9	-	-	TRBJ2-4	CASSVADGNIQYF	TGTGCCAGCAGCGTAGCCGACGGAAACATTCAGTACTTC
TRBV27	TRBD1	-	TRBJ2-3	CASSLWTGGRGYF	TGTGCCAGCAGTTTATGGACAGGGGGAAGGGGGTATTTT
TRBV7-2	TRBD1	-	TRBJ1-5	CASSPSGGQGHQPQHF	TGTGCCAGCAGCCCGAGCGGGGGACAGGGCCATCAGCCCCAGCATTTT
TRBV2	-	-	TRBJ2-2	CASSTGAAGELFF	TGTGCCAGCAGTACCGGGGCGGCCGGGGAGCTGTTTTTT
TRBV2	TRBD1	-	TRBJ2-7	CASGQGAYEQYF	TGTGCCAGCGGACAGGGGGCCTACGAGCAGTACTTC
TRBV30	-	once	TRBJ2-7	CAWSVGDEQYF	TGTGCCTGGAGTGTAGGGGACGAGCAGTACTTC
TRBV7-6	-	-	TRBJ2-1	CASSSKVFDNEQFF	TGTGCCAGCAGCTCGAAGGTGTTCGACAATGAGCAGTTCTTC
TRBV4-3	-	-	TRBJ2-1	CASSQDRFWVAGNEQFF	TGCGCCAGCAGCCAAGATCGGTTTTGGGTAGCAGGGAATGAGCAGTTCTTC
TRBV25-1	-	-	TRBJ1-2	CASGFSRSQSLYYGYTF	TGTGCCAGCGGTTTCTCCAGATCTCAGTCTCTATACTATGGCTACACCTTC
TRBV6-5	TRBD2	-	TRBJ2-3	CASRLAGSTTQYF	TGTGCCAGCAGGCTAGCGGGTTCTACTACGCAGTATTTT
TRBV10-3	-	-	TRBJ2-5	CAIRGISQETQYF	TGTGCCATCAGGGGTATATCCCAAGAGACCCAGTACTTC
TRBV7-2	-	-	TRBJ2-2	CASSPLLKAGELFF	TGTGCCAGCAGCCCCCTTCTAAAGGCCGGGGAGCTGTTTTTT
TRBV10-3	-	-	TRBJ2-5	CAISESEGVRETQYF	TGTGCCATCAGTGAGTCGGAGGGGGTTCGAGAGACCCAGTACTTC
TRBV2	TRBD1	-	TRBJ1-5	CASTSLDRGNQPQHF	TGTGCCAGCACTTCTCTGGACAGGGGAAATCAGCCCCAGCATTTT
TRBV4-1	-	once	TRBJ1-1	CASSQTRGTEAFF	TGCGCCAGCAGCCAGACTAGGGGAACTGAAGCTTTCTTT
TRBV7-6	TRBD1	once	TRBJ2-2	CASSLETGGGAGELFF	TGTGCCAGCAGCTTAGAGACAGGGGGAGGGGCCGGGGAGCTGTTTTTT
TRBV18	-	-	TRBJ1-6	CASSPKGPVSSYNSPLHF	TGTGCCAGCTCACCAAAGGGGCCGGTGAGCTCCTATAATTCACCCCTCCACTTT
TRBV7-2	TRBD1	-	TRBJ1-2	CASSFQGDYGYTF	TGTGCCAGCAGCTTCCAGGGGGACTATGGCTACACCTTC
TRBV5-1	-	-	TRBJ2-7	CASSLGLLSYEQYF	TGCGCCAGCAGCTTGGGACTGCTCTCCTACGAGCAGTACTTC
TRBV19	TRBD1	-	TRBJ1-1	CASSIRTGTSTEAFF	TGTGCCAGTAGTATAAGGACAGGGACCAGCACTGAAGCTTTCTTT
TRBV18	TRBD1	few	TRBJ1-5	CASSPGTGNQPQHF	TGTGCCAGCTCACCCGGGACAGGGAATCAGCCCCAGCATTTT
TRBV30	-	once	TRBJ1-1	CAWSEPRAGATEAFF	TGTGCCTGGAGTGAGCCGAGAGCGGGGGCGACTGAAGCTTTCTTT
TRBV7-6	TRBD1	-	TRBJ1-6	CASSLGQGSNSPLHF	TGTGCCAGCAGCTTGGGACAGGGGAGCAATTCACCCCTCCACTTT